The source of this T cell receptor (beta chain) is a study of cytomegalovirus exposure and HLA in healthy donors. Donors consisted of healthy bone marrow donors. To note about this clone: The antigen is unknown. The junction and the germline gene differ at one end; a read error may be behind it. This sample also contains other DNA sequences that code for the same CDR3.

The CDR3 length is 17 residues. Germline V gene lookup returns CDR1 MNHEY and CDR2 SMNVEV (reference sequence). PCR primers comprised 60 Vbeta and 13 Jbeta primers. In the original workflow: Tens of millions of unique TCR beta chains, 9.5 million to 14 million shared, were counted in a later analysis. Clones were read by immunoSEQ multiplex PCR, and TCRdb kept only the in-frame ones, dropping some. The V and J calls and clone size come from that table; D and trimming were worked out from the DNA. The sample consists of 100,000 to 150,000 clones, around 76% of them appearing once. Study results and caveats: A later analysis found that most CMV-associated TCR beta chains appeared HLA-restricted. Using the classifier, cytomegalovirus status was reportedly diagnosed with high specificity and sensitivity.

The sample comprised PBMCs. This chain joins TRBV27 and TRBJ2-5; tentative D call: TRBD2 (7 bases). This clonotype originated in a male donor in good health and CMV-seronegative. This chain's CDR3 is CASSLTALGGPQETQYF. CDR3 nucleotide sequence: TGCGCCAGCAGTTTAACGGCCCTGGGGGGGCCCCAAGAGACCCAGTACTTC.